Below are 27 T cell receptor beta chains sequenced from a single sample in a study of T cells in Graves' hyperthyroidism and ophthalmopathy. RNA transcripts gave rise to amplified TCR beta CDR3 regions. First-round RT-PCR with HTBI primers amplified the TCR CDR3 region. One entry per CDR3 protein results from TCRdb running MiXCR on the multiplex PCR reads. The sample holds around 420,000 distinct CDR3 sequences, 15% to 18% seen once. Sequenced material: blood. Every receptor here comes from a woman younger than 35 with Graves' hyperthyroidism.

This clonotype occurred many times. V usage is TRBV6-1 and J usage is TRBJ2-6; TRBD2 matches at 8 bases. The CDR3 is 18 residues long. CDR1 and CDR2 (germline): MNHNS, SASEGT. Trimming removed 5 bases from V and 0 bases from J; junction bases left unmatched: 9. CDR3 sequence: CASSFRGGTPSGANVLTF. The CDR3 DNA is TGTGCCAGCAGTTTCCGGGGGGGAACCCCCTCTGGGGCCAACGTCCTGACTTTC.

This clonotype was picked up many times. DNA for the CDR3: TGTGCCAGCAGCCAAGATCTAGCGGGAGGCACAGATACGCAGTATTTT. Its translation is CASSQDLAGGTDTQYF. The chain recombines TRBV4-2 with TRBJ2-3, with 10 positions matching TRBD2. The CDR3 has 16 amino acids. V was pared by 0 bases and J by 1 base, with 1 base of the junction left unmatched. Per germline, CDR1 LGHNA and CDR2 YNFKEQ.

This clonotype was detected many times. The chain recombines TRBV30 with TRBJ1-3; 8 bases are a match to TRBD1. The CDR3 is 15 residues long. The trim removed 2 bases at V and 1 base at J, leaving 4 bases unmatched. Germline CDR1 reads GTSNPN; CDR2 reads SVGIG (reference sequence). The CDR3 here is CAWSRTGSSGNTIYF. The CDR3 bases are TGTGCCTGGAGTCGGACAGGGAGTTCTGGAAACACCATATATTTT. The full variable domain, in which reference TRBV30 and TRBJ1-3 provide the parts outside the CDR3, is SQTIHQWPATLVQPVGSPLSLECTVEGTSNPNLYWYRQAAGRGLQLLFYSVGIGQISSEVPQNLSASRPQDRQFILSSKKLLLSDSGFYLCAWSRTGSSGNTIYFGEGSWLTVV.

CDR3 sequence: CASSYITGGPNNYGYTF. CDR3 nucleotides: TGTGCCAGCAGTTACATAACAGGGGGCCCCAATAACTATGGCTACACCTTC. This rearrangement joins TRBV6-6 to TRBJ1-2, with 9 bases matching TRBD1. Germline V gene sequence: CDR1 MNHNY, CDR2 SVGAGI (reference sequence). The CDR3 runs to 17 residues. V lost 2 bases, J lost 1 base, and 8 bases stayed unmatched.

This clonotype was seen many times. The chain's CDR3 is CASSLDLGQPQHF. CDR3 nucleotide sequence: TGTGCCAGCAGCTTAGATCTCGGTCAGCCCCAGCATTTT. This chain uses TRBV7-2 with TRBJ1-5; unclear D gene. This CDR3 spans 13 amino acids. The V end lost 1 base, the J end lost 6 bases, and 7 bases lay between the germline ends. From germline, CDR1 is SGHTA and CDR2 FQGNSA.

This clonotype was counted many times. The chain carries TRBV6-1 and TRBJ2-7; D might be TRBD1 or TRBD2, each matching 5 bases. From germline, CDR1 is MNHNS and CDR2 SASEGT. This CDR3 spans 15 amino acids. V lost 5 bases and J lost 7, with 21 bases in between. CDR3 coding DNA: TGTGCCAGCAGTTTCCTCCGGGACGGGCTCGTAGAGCAGTACTTC. This sequence encodes CASSFLRDGLVEQYF.

V gene TRBV19 combines with J gene TRBJ2-7; D may be TRBD1 (6 bases). CDR1 and CDR2 from the germline V gene are LNHDA and SQIVND (reference sequence). The V end lost 5 bases, the J end lost 6 bases, and 11 bases lay between the germline ends. CDR3 length: 12 amino acids. The CDR3 here is CASSFTGLEQYF. CDR3 sequence (DNA): TGTGCCAGTAGTTTCACAGGGCTCGAGCAGTACTTC.

This clonotype was found many times. This chain connects TRBV7-2 to TRBJ2-5; the match to TRBD2 covers 8 bases. V shed 4 bases and J 6 bases; nucleotides not matched to a gene: 10. CDR1 and CDR2 (germline): SGHTA, FQGNSA. CDR3 length: 15 amino acids. The CDR3 sequence: CASSSFPGTRQTQYF. The CDR3 nucleotides are TGTGCCAGCAGCTCTTTCCCCGGGACTAGACAGACCCAGTACTTC.

This clonotype was seen a few times. CDR3 sequence (DNA): TGTGCCAGCAGCTTGGGGCGGTCCAATACAGATACGCAGTATTTT. This sequence encodes CASSLGRSNTDTQYF. The V call is TRBV5-5, the J call TRBJ2-3; no definite D call. The ends were cut back, 0 bases at V and 3 bases at J, with 11 bases in the middle. The V gene's germline CDR1 is SGHKS and CDR2 YYEKEE (reference sequence). This CDR3 is built from 15 residues.

This clonotype was recorded many times. The chain carries TRBV12-3 or TRBV12-4 and TRBJ2-7; 8 nucleotides match TRBD1. V dropped 3 bases and J dropped 6; count of bases not matched to a gene: 10. The CDR3 runs to 15 residues. CDR3 in DNA: TGTGCCAGCAGTTTTGTGGGCAGGGGGCTTTTCGAGCAGTACTTC. It codes for CASSFVGRGLFEQYF.

This clonotype has a count of ten or more. The J gene is TRBJ2-2, the V gene TRBV12-3 or TRBV12-4; D is unresolved. The CDR3 consists of 11 residues. Trimming left V 6 bases short and J 8 bases short, with 7 bases between. The DNA of the CDR3 is TGTGCCAGCAGGTTGAAAGGGGAGCTGTTTTTT. Its protein product is CASRLKGELFF.

This clonotype was counted at least ten times. V is TRBV5-6 and J is TRBJ2-1; weak D call: TRBD2 (5 bases). The CDR3 loop spans 13 amino acids. Germline V gene data show CDR1 as SGHDT and CDR2 as YYEEEE. V was pared by 4 bases and J by 3 bases, with 8 bases between. The DNA for the CDR3 is TGTGCCAGCAGCCCCACTAGCTACAATGAGCAGTTCTTC. This codes for CASSPTSYNEQFF.

This chain uses TRBV19 with TRBJ1-4; TRBD1 aligns across 8 bases. V dropped 4 bases and J dropped 7; count of bases not matched to a gene: 5. This CDR3 region has 14 residues. Per the germline V gene, CDR1 is LNHDA and CDR2 is SQIVND (reference sequence). The CDR3 DNA reads as TGTGCCAGTAGTACCCGACAGGGGCCTGAAAAACTGTTTTTT. It is translated as CASSTRQGPEKLFF.

This clonotype was recorded many times. The chain employs TRBV4-2 and TRBJ2-7; no firm D call. Between the trimmed V and J ends, which lost 4 bases and 3 bases, there was a span of 10 bases. The CDR3 covers 13 residues. Germline loops: CDR1 LGHNA, CDR2 YNFKEQ. CDR3 residues: CASSPWDLYEQYF. The CDR3 bases are TGTGCCAGCAGCCCGTGGGATCTCTACGAGCAGTACTTC.

The table lists this clonotype with a few counts. V and J are TRBV4-1 and TRBJ1-6; 12 bases agree with TRBD1. The CDR3 spans 18 residues. Germline CDR1 is MGHRA and CDR2 is YSYEKL. V was pared by 5 bases and J by 10 bases, with 15 bases of the junction left unmatched. In nucleotides, the CDR3 is TGCGCCAGCAGCTCATTCGGGACAGGGGGCGCGAGCAAGTCACCCCTCCACTTT. Amino acids: CASSSFGTGGASKSPLHF.

The chain uses TRBV12-3 or TRBV12-4 and TRBJ2-5; weak D call: TRBD2 (5 bases). V was cut by 6 bases and J by 4 bases, with 12 bases left in between. The CDR3 extends over 13 amino acids. The CDR3 region has the DNA TGTGCCAGCAGACGGACGGGGTCAGAGACCCAGTACTTC. Its protein is CASRRTGSETQYF.

This clonotype occurred many times. The rearrangement uses TRBV6-2 or TRBV6-3 and TRBJ2-3; perhaps TRBD2 as D (6 bases). V was pared by 6 bases and J by 3 bases, with 16 bases between. The CDR3 is made up of 15 amino acids. In germline, CDR1 is MNHEY, CDR2 SVGEGT. CDR3 loop: CASRNWGGGTDTQYF. DNA for the CDR3: TGTGCCAGCAGGAATTGGGGAGGTGGAACAGATACGCAGTATTTT.

Ten or more counts support this clonotype. The rearrangement links TRBV29-1 to TRBJ1-3; unclear D gene. Trimming pared 2 bases from V and 4 bases from J, leaving 12 bases between. Germline CDR1 SQVTM, CDR2 ANQGSEA. The CDR3 totals 14 residues. CDR3 in DNA: TGCAGCGTTGAACTGGGGAGCGGCGGAAACACCATATATTTT. Translation gives CSVELGSGGNTIYF. The full variable domain, completed using reference TRBV29-1 and TRBJ1-3, is SAVISQKPSRDICQRGTSLTIQCQVDSQVTMMFWYRQQPGQSLTLIATANQGSEATYESGFVIDKFPISRPNLTFSTLTVSNMSPEDSSIYLCSVELGSGGNTIYFGEGSWLTVV.

This clonotype was counted ten times or more. V gene TRBV12-3 or TRBV12-4 combines with J gene TRBJ2-3; TRBD2 agrees at 7 bases. The trim removed 5 bases at V and 1 base at J, leaving 18 bases unmatched. CDR3 length: 19 amino acids. This CDR3 reads CASSPLGRGRALGTDTQYF. In DNA, the CDR3 is TGTGCCAGCAGTCCCCTGGGTCGGGGGAGGGCCCTAGGCACAGATACGCAGTATTTT.

Note on this clonotype: A much more abundant neighbour one base away suggests this may be a read error. The rearrangement links TRBV6-1 to TRBJ2-3; tentative D call: TRBD2 (6 bases). CDR1 is MNHNS, CDR2 SASEGT, per germline. The CDR3 is 13 residues long. V lost 3 bases and J 2 bases, leaving 6 bases between the germline ends. The CDR3 sequence: CASSERDTDTQYF. Written as DNA, the CDR3 is TGTGCCAGCAGTGAGCGGGACACAGATACGCAGTATTTT.

This clonotype was observed at least ten times. The genes are TRBV7-6 and TRBJ1-6; 7 bases map to TRBD1. Germline CDR1 and CDR2: SGHVS and FNYEAQ. The J segment lost 7 bases and the V segment lost 4 bases, leaving 7 bases of the junction unmatched. This CDR3 region has 15 residues. CDR3 residues: CASSSIQGRNSPLHF. The CDR3 DNA sequence: TGTGCCAGCAGCTCCATACAGGGGCGCAATTCACCCCTCCACTTT. Together with reference TRBV7-6 and TRBJ1-6, the CDR3 gives the full variable domain: GAGVSQSPRYKVTKRGQDVALRCDPISGHVSLYWYRQALGQGPEFLTYFNYEAQQDKSGLPNDRFSAERPEGSISTLTIQRTEQRDSAMYRCASSSIQGRNSPLHFGNGTRLTVT.

This clonotype was observed at least ten times. Its ends do not fully match the called genes, so a read error is possible. The genes are TRBV5-1 and TRBJ2-1, with 8 bases matching TRBD1. CDR1 and CDR2 from the germline V gene are SGHRS and YFSETQ. This CDR3 spans 14 amino acids. The CDR3 reads CASTPGGSHNEQFF. CDR3 nucleotides: TGCGCCAGCACTCCAGGGGGCTCCCACAATGAGCAGTTCTTC.

This chain joins TRBV3-1 and TRBJ2-7, with D unresolved. Trimming left V 1 base short and J 5 bases short, with 6 bases between. The length of the CDR3 is 12 residues. Germline assignment: CDR1 LGHDT and CDR2 YNNKEL (reference sequence). The CDR3 DNA is TGTGCCAGCAGCCAAGTTCCCAACGAGCAGTACTTC. Protein: CASSQVPNEQYF.

This clonotype has just a few counts. The rearrangement uses TRBV25-1 and TRBJ2-1, with unresolved D. V was pared by 2 bases and J by 8 bases, with 13 bases between. Looked up from germline, CDR1 is MGHDK and CDR2 is SYGVNS. CDR3 size: 14 residues. Here the CDR3 reads CASSEGTARDEQFF. As DNA, the CDR3 is TGTGCCAGCAGTGAAGGAACGGCTCGGGATGAGCAGTTCTTC.

This clonotype came up a few times. This sequence joins TRBV29-1 and TRBJ1-2; 8 nucleotides align to TRBD1. This CDR3 has 13 amino acids. J gave up 8 bases and V 3 bases, and 8 bases lay outside the gene matches. Germline V lookup: CDR1 SQVTM, CDR2 ANQGSEA. The CDR3 sequence: CSVEGQAGLGYTF. The CDR3 bases are TGCAGCGTTGAGGGACAGGCCGGATTAGGCTACACCTTC.

This clonotype appeared once. V is TRBV6-2 or TRBV6-3 and J is TRBJ1-4; the match to TRBD1 covers 8 bases. Germline V lookup: CDR1 MNHEY, CDR2 SVGEGT. J gave up 5 bases and V 0 bases, and 2 bases lay outside the gene matches. CDR3 size: 15 residues. CDR3 in amino acids: CASSYSTGENEKLFF. CDR3 bases: TGTGCCAGCAGTTACTCGACAGGGGAGAATGAAAAACTGTTTTTT.

This clonotype occurred many times. The chain is built from TRBV12-3 or TRBV12-4 and TRBJ2-1; maybe TRBD2 (7 bases). With 3 bases removed from V and 7 bases from J, the gap between germline ends came to 28 bases. The length of the CDR3 is 19 residues. The CDR3 nucleotides are TGTGCCAGCAGTTTCCCTCCCCGGCGCGGGGGCCAGATAGAGAATGAGCAGTTCTTC. Translation gives CASSFPPRRGGQIENEQFF.